This TCR beta chain was retrieved from a study of shared clonotypes between healthy human individuals. The repertoire was sequenced with immunoSEQ multiplex PCR; TCRdb's copy has only in-frame clones and lacks some. Among 2 million to 2.5 million clones listed, 95% were seen once. Germline V CDR1 and CDR2: SNHLY, FYNNEI. Trimming cost V 3 bases and J 1 base, with 9 bases left between them. This CDR3 has 14 amino acids. Note on this clone: This same CDR3 is encoded by further DNA sequences in the sample.

The J gene is TRBJ1-1, the V gene TRBV2; D gene uncertain. The source of this sequence is a man between 18 and 35 years old in good health. Sequencing used naive CD4+ T cells sorted from blood. Described subset: CD45RA+ positively selected. CDR3 sequence: CASSEEGWNTEAFF. The CDR3 nucleotides are TGTGCCAGCAGTGAGGAGGGTTGGAACACTGAAGCTTTCTTT. Filled out from reference TRBV2 and TRBJ1-1, the complete variable domain reads EPEVTQTPSHQVTQMGQEVILRCVPISNHLYFYWYRQILGQKVEFLVSFYNNEISEKSEIFDDQFSVERPDGSNFTLKIRSTKLEDSAMYFCASSEEGWNTEAFFGQGTRLTVV.